The rows below give T cell receptor beta chains drawn from one sample of a study of cytomegalovirus exposure and HLA in healthy donors. Libraries were prepared by immunoSEQ multiplex PCR; TCRdb keeps only in-frame clonotypes and omits some of them. The sample lists approximately 100,000 clones; roughly 70% were seen once. The sequenced sample consisted of PBMCs. The receptors derive from a man between 35 and 55 years old in good health and CMV-seropositive. The CDR3 runs from the conserved cysteine through the conserved F or W. D genes are given only for firm matches. Size is omitted from some rows. Given values are once, few, many or a class for expanded clones.

V gene	clone size	J gene	D gene	CDR3 DNA	CDR3 protein
TRBV30	once	TRBJ2-5	TRBD2	TGTGCCTGGGGGAGCGGGATGACCCAAGAGACCCAGTACTTC	CAWGSGMTQETQYF
TRBV4-1	NA	TRBJ2-1	TRBD2	TGCGCCAGCAGCCCCGGGACTAGCGGGAGTAACAATGAGCAGTTCTTC	CASSPGTSGSNNEQFF
TRBV19	NA	TRBJ2-7	NA	TGTGCCAGTAGTATCGAGGGTTTCGAGCAGTACTTC	CASSIEGFEQYF
TRBV2	few	TRBJ2-4	TRBD1	TGTGCCAGCAGTGAAGCGAGGGCAGGGGGCACTCTATTGGCCAAAAACATTCAGTACTTC	CASSEARAGGTLLAKNIQYF
TRBV29-1	NA	TRBJ2-5	NA	TGCAGCGTTCGACGACAGGAATCCCTATCAGAGACCCAGTACTTC	CSVRRQESLSETQYF
TRBV11-2	once	TRBJ2-7	NA	TGTGCCAGCCGAGTCGTACAGTTCGGCTACGAGCAGTACTTC	CASRVVQFGYEQYF
TRBV4-3	NA	TRBJ2-7	TRBD2	TGCGCCAGCAGCCAAGAAGGTGGTAGAGGGAGAGCGGGGTACGAGCAGTACTTC	CASSQEGGRGRAGYEQYF
TRBV5-1	NA	TRBJ1-1	NA	TGCGCCAGCAGCTTGGTTTCCATGAACACTGAAGCTTTCTTT	CASSLVSMNTEAFF
TRBV5-1	NA	TRBJ1-3	TRBD1	TGCGCCAGCCAAATATCGGGACAGGGAAAAAACACCATATATTTT	CASQISGQGKNTIYF
TRBV4-3	NA	TRBJ2-1	NA	TGCGCCAGCAGCCAAGAGAGTGCGTTTAGAGGTGGTGAGCAGTTCTTC	CASSQESAFRGGEQFF
TRBV6-6	once	TRBJ2-7	NA	TGTGCCAGCAGTTACTCGACAAGGGGGGGATACGAGCAGTACTTC	CASSYSTRGGYEQYF
TRBV27	few	TRBJ1-2	NA	TGTGCCAGTAGAAACCGGAACTATGGCTACACCTTC	CASRNRNYGYTF
TRBV4-1	NA	TRBJ2-1	NA	TGCGCCAGCACCAATCCCCTCAGGGCTAGACCAACAAATGAGCAGTTCTTC	CASTNPLRARPTNEQFF
TRBV6-5	NA	TRBJ1-5	NA	TGTGCCAGCGGGGGGGGTCAGCCCCAGCATTTT	CASGGGQPQHF
TRBV7-6	NA	TRBJ1-1	NA	TGTGCCAGCAGAGTGACGGAGGGGGGGACTGAAGCTTTCTTT	CASRVTEGGTEAFF
TRBV10-2	NA	TRBJ1-1	TRBD1	TGCGCCAGCAGTGAGGACAGGGGAGGCAACACTGAAGCTTTCTTT	CASSEDRGGNTEAFF
TRBV4-2	few	TRBJ1-4	TRBD1	TGTGCCAGCAGCCAAGAAGAGGGACAGGGGGCTGAAAAACTGTTTTTT	CASSQEEGQGAEKLFF
TRBV11-3	NA	TRBJ1-1	TRBD1	TGTGCCAGCAGCTTTGGGACAGTGAACACTGAAGCTTTCTTT	CASSFGTVNTEAFF
TRBV7-9	NA	TRBJ1-6	TRBD1	TGTGCCAGCAACCAACAGGGGGCTCTTTCTGATTCACCCCTCCACTTT	CASNQQGALSDSPLHF
TRBV4-1	NA	TRBJ1-5	TRBD1	TGCGCCAGCAGCCGGACAGGGAATAGCAATCAGCCCCAGCATTTT	CASSRTGNSNQPQHF
TRBV6-5	NA	TRBJ2-7	NA	TGTGCCAGCAGTCCGGGCGGGACGGAGTCCTACGAGCAGTACTTC	CASSPGGTESYEQYF
TRBV9	NA	TRBJ2-6	TRBD1	TGTGCCAGCAGCCCCCGGATGGGCAGGGGGTCTGGGGCCAACGTCCTGACTTTC	CASSPRMGRGSGANVLTF
TRBV7-9	few	TRBJ1-1	NA	TGTGCCAGCAGCCCCACGCGGGGGGAAAGCGCTGAAGCTTTCTTT	CASSPTRGESAEAFF
TRBV19	NA	TRBJ1-5	NA	TGTGCCAGTAGTCTTCAGGGCAATCAGCCCCAGCATTTT	CASSLQGNQPQHF
TRBV25-1	NA	TRBJ2-3	NA	TGTGCCAGCAGTGATTGGACAGAGGGCACAGATACGCAGTATTTT	CASSDWTEGTDTQYF
TRBV9	NA	TRBJ2-5	NA	TGTGCCAGCAGCGTAGGAGTTGCAGGCCAGGGAGGAGAGACCCAGTACTTC	CASSVGVAGQGGETQYF
TRBV6-5	NA	TRBJ2-1	NA	TGTGCCAGCAGTCACGGGACTTGGGGGGACAATGAGCAGTTCTTC	CASSHGTWGDNEQFF
TRBV7-2	NA	TRBJ2-7	NA	TGTGCCAGCACCACCCAGGCTATCTCCTACGAGCAGTACTTC	CASTTQAISYEQYF
TRBV13	NA	TRBJ1-2	TRBD1	TGTGCCAGCAGCTTCGGGACAGCTAACTATGGCTACACCTTC	CASSFGTANYGYTF
TRBV10-3	NA	TRBJ2-2	NA	TGTGCCATCAGTGAGTCAGGAGACTCATCCGGGGAGCTGTTTTTT	CAISESGDSSGELFF
TRBV21-1	NA	TRBJ2-6	NA	TGTGCCAGCAGCAAAGCCCCAGTGGAGTTGGGGGCCAACGTCCTGACTTTC	CASSKAPVELGANVLTF
TRBV18	NA	TRBJ1-2	NA	TGTGCCAGCTCACCCATGGGCGGGGATAACTATGGCTACACCTTC	CASSPMGGDNYGYTF
TRBV15	NA	TRBJ2-5	TRBD2	TGTGCCACCAGCAGAGATCTAGCGGGAGTTGAGACCCAGTACTTC	CATSRDLAGVETQYF
TRBV5-1	once	TRBJ2-5	NA	TGCGCCAGCAGCTTGATCCCGGGAGCCCCTGACTTGACCCAGTACTTC	CASSLIPGAPDLTQYF
TRBV29-1	NA	TRBJ2-7	TRBD1	TGCAGCGTAGCCGGGACAGGGTCCGCCGAGCAGTACTTC	CSVAGTGSAEQYF
TRBV5-5	NA	TRBJ1-1	NA	TGTGCCAGCAGCCCGACAGAGGACACTGAAGCTTTCTTT	CASSPTEDTEAFF
TRBV5-1	NA	TRBJ2-1	NA	TGCGCCAGCAGCTCCGGGGACTACAATGAGCAGTTCTTC	CASSSGDYNEQFF
TRBV5-1	few	TRBJ2-1	TRBD2	TGCGCCAGCAGCGAGGGACTAGCGGGAGGTACTGAGCAGTTCTTC	CASSEGLAGGTEQFF
TRBV5-1	NA	TRBJ1-2	NA	TGCGCCAGCAGACTTGGCAGGCAACCCTATGGCTACACCTTC	CASRLGRQPYGYTF
TRBV29-1	few	TRBJ1-1	NA	TGCAGCGTGTTATCAGGGGCCACGGGAGCTTTCTTT	CSVLSGATGAFF
TRBV9	NA	TRBJ2-2	TRBD2	TGTGCCAGCAGCGTAGGAGCGGGAGTGGGCACCGGGGAGCTGTTTTTT	CASSVGAGVGTGELFF
TRBV7-2	NA	TRBJ2-7	TRBD2	TGTGCCAGCAGCCCCCAGACTAGCGGCACCTACGAGCAGTACTTC	CASSPQTSGTYEQYF
TRBV6-5	NA	TRBJ2-2	TRBD1	TGTGCCAGCAACAGGGGGCTTACGAACACCGGGGAGCTGTTTTTT	CASNRGLTNTGELFF
TRBV11-3	once	TRBJ1-1	TRBD1	TGTGCCAGCAGCCCCGGACAGGGGGTAAACACTGAAGCTTTCTTT	CASSPGQGVNTEAFF
TRBV13	NA	TRBJ2-5	TRBD2	TGTGCCAGCAGCGTGACTAGCGGGAAAGGGCGAGAGACCCAGTACTTC	CASSVTSGKGRETQYF
TRBV6-6	NA	TRBJ1-5	NA	TGTGCCAGCAGTTACGCCGGGAATCAGCCCCAGCATTTT	CASSYAGNQPQHF
TRBV19	NA	TRBJ1-1	TRBD1	TGTGCCAGTCTACCAGGGGGCTACACTGAAGCTTTCTTT	CASLPGGYTEAFF
TRBV6-1	NA	TRBJ1-2	TRBD1	TGTGCCAGCACTTTACAGGGGATTTTTTATGGCTACACCTTC	CASTLQGIFYGYTF
TRBV5-1	NA	TRBJ1-5	NA	TGCGCCAGCAGCTTGGGACAGGCAAATCAGCCCCAGCATTTT	CASSLGQANQPQHF
TRBV5-6	NA	TRBJ1-2	NA	TGTGCCAGCAGCTTGATTCTGGGGACTAATGTCTATGGCTACACCTTC	CASSLILGTNVYGYTF
TRBV7-9	NA	TRBJ1-4	NA	TGTTCCAGCAGCTTGGCAGGGGCGGGCGAAAAACTGTTTTTT	CSSSLAGAGEKLFF
TRBV5-1	NA	TRBJ2-7	NA	TGCGCCAGCAGCTTGGGCCCGGACATCTCCTACGAGCAGTACTTC	CASSLGPDISYEQYF
TRBV4-3	few	TRBJ1-2	TRBD1	TGCGCCAGCAGCCAAGATCGCAGGGGGAAGGGCTATGGCTACACCTTC	CASSQDRRGKGYGYTF
TRBV7-3	NA	TRBJ1-3	NA	TGTGCCAGCAGCTTAATTCCGGGCTCTGGAAACACCATATATTTT	CASSLIPGSGNTIYF
TRBV7-9	NA	TRBJ2-5	NA	TGTGCCAGCAGCCCTCCCCAGGGGGGTGGGGAGACCCAGTACTTC	CASSPPQGGGETQYF